This TCR beta chain is drawn from a study of human T cells and chemical hapten exposure. MiXCR, applied by TCRdb to the RACE reads, yields one record per CDR3 protein. This sample has 60,000 to 65,000 distinct CDR3 sequences, with 9.5% to 11% found just once. The V gene's germline CDR1 is SGHTA and CDR2 FQGNSA. The CDR3 extends over 15 amino acids. V lost 0 bases, J lost 1 base, and 10 bases lay in between. Time point here: patch test 3, about 24 weeks after DPC sensitization. Treatment of the sample: therapeutic diphenylcyclopropenone sensitization with weekly scalp DPC. The clonotype comes from a woman aged 30 to 39 with alopecia areata. Some clones in this sample may be carry-over from other donors' samples. The gene calls are TRBV7-2 and TRBJ2-7; no firm D call. This sample comprised whole blood, obtained in connection with sensitization to the hapten diphenylcyclopropenone (DPC). The CDR3 bases are TGTGCCAGCAGCTTAGCTGCAGGAACTTCCTACGAGCAGTACTTC. This codes for CASSLAAGTSYEQYF.